The present T cell receptor beta chain was sequenced within a study of shared clonotypes between healthy human individuals. Positively selected for CCR7, the CD45RO-negative cells used as naive CD8 cells excluded terminally differentiated effector memory CD45RA+ cells. Sequencing was performed with immunoSEQ multiplex PCR; in TCRdb, only in-frame clones are kept and a portion is missing. The sample contains more than 600,000 clones, approximately 90% of which appear only once. The CDR3 is made up of 14 amino acids. Trimming removed 0 bases from V and 4 bases from J, with 10 bases in between. Germline values: CDR1 KGHSH, CDR2 LQKENI.

Specimen: naive CD8+ T cells sorted from blood. The clonotype originates from a man under 40 in good health. V usage is TRBV18 and J usage is TRBJ2-7; D uncertain. CDR3: CASSPPTFDYEQYF. The CDR3 region has the DNA TGTGCCAGCTCACCACCGACGTTCGATTACGAGCAGTACTTC.